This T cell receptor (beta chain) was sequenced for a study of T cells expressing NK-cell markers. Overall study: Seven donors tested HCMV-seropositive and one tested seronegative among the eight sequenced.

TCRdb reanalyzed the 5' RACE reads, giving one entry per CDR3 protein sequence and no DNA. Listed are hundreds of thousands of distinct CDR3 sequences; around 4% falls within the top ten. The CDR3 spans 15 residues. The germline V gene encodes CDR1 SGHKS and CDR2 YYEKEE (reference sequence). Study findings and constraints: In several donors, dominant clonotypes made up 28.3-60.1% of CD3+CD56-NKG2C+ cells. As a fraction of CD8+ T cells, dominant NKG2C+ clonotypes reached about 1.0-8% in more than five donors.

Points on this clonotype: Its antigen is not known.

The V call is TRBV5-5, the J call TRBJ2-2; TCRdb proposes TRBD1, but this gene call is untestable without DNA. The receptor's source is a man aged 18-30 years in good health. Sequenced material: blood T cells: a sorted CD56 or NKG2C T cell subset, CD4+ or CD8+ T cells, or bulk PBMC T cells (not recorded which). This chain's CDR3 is CASSLLQGGTVELFF. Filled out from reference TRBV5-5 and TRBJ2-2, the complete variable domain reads DAGVTQSPTHLIKTRGQQVTLRCSPISGHKSVSWYQQVLGQGPQFIFQYYEKEERGRGNFPDRFSARQFPNYSSELNVNALLLGDSALYLCASSLLQGGTVELFFGEGSRLTVL.